This is a list of T cell receptor beta chains from one sample in a study of T cells in localized non-small cell lung cancer. The method was immunoSEQ multiplex PCR; TCRdb's version includes in-frame clones alone and lacks a portion of them. The sample lists some 82,000 clones, less than 85% seen once, with roughly a fifth in the top ten. The starting material was PBMCs, obtained before any cancer treatment. The origin of the receptors is a man between 35 and 75 years old with stage II squamous cell lung carcinoma. Both conserved end residues are part of each CDR3. The order of the fields is D gene, V gene, clone size, J gene, CDR3 DNA, CDR3 protein. The D gene is left open where the match is weak. Some rows have no size entry. The others give once, few or many, or a class for an expanded clone.

d_call: .; v_call: TRBV5-3; clone_size: .; j_call: TRBJ2-7; cdr3_nt: TGTGCCAGAAGCTTGAGGGGGGACCACCACGAGCAGTACTTC; cdr3_aa: CARSLRGDHHEQYF
d_call: TRBD1; v_call: TRBV14; clone_size: few; j_call: TRBJ1-2; cdr3_nt: TGTGCCAGCAGCCAATTCACAGGGGACTATGGCTACACCTTC; cdr3_aa: CASSQFTGDYGYTF
d_call: .; v_call: TRBV28; clone_size: .; j_call: TRBJ1-4; cdr3_nt: TGTGCCAGCAGTTTGAGGCGACAGTGGGATATTAGTAATGAAAAACTGTTTTTT; cdr3_aa: CASSLRRQWDISNEKLFF
d_call: .; v_call: TRBV29-1; clone_size: .; j_call: TRBJ1-2; cdr3_nt: TGCAGCGCCCGAAAACCGGGCCCCATGGGTGGCTACACCTTC; cdr3_aa: CSARKPGPMGGYTF
d_call: .; v_call: TRBV7-8; clone_size: .; j_call: TRBJ2-3; cdr3_nt: TGTGCCAGCAAGTTTGGCGCAGATACGCAGTATTTT; cdr3_aa: CASKFGADTQYF
d_call: TRBD1; v_call: TRBV19; clone_size: .; j_call: TRBJ2-1; cdr3_nt: TGTGCCAGTACCGGGACAGCTTACAATGAGCAGTTCTTC; cdr3_aa: CASTGTAYNEQFF
d_call: TRBD2; v_call: TRBV7-9; clone_size: .; j_call: TRBJ2-2; cdr3_nt: TGTGCCAGCAGCTACCTTAAGGCGGGGGGCAACACCGGGGAGCTGTTTTTT; cdr3_aa: CASSYLKAGGNTGELFF
d_call: TRBD1; v_call: TRBV9; clone_size: .; j_call: TRBJ2-7; cdr3_nt: TGTGCCAGCAACCCGACAGGGCGATACGAGCAGTACTTC; cdr3_aa: CASNPTGRYEQYF
d_call: .; v_call: TRBV6-6; clone_size: once; j_call: TRBJ2-7; cdr3_nt: TGTGCCAGCAGTTACACGGGGAAATCCTACGAGCAGTACTTC; cdr3_aa: CASSYTGKSYEQYF
d_call: TRBD2; v_call: TRBV2; clone_size: .; j_call: TRBJ2-2; cdr3_nt: TGTGCCAGCAGGGGGCCCGGGGGGGACACCGGGGAGCTGTTTTTT; cdr3_aa: CASRGPGGDTGELFF
d_call: TRBD2; v_call: TRBV28; clone_size: .; j_call: TRBJ2-3; cdr3_nt: TGTGCCAGCAGTTATGGGCGGGGGACTAGCACAGATACGCAGTATTTT; cdr3_aa: CASSYGRGTSTDTQYF
d_call: .; v_call: TRBV27; clone_size: .; j_call: TRBJ1-1; cdr3_nt: TGTGCCAGCAGCTTACGGGGGGGGACTGAAGCTTTCTTT; cdr3_aa: CASSLRGGTEAFF
d_call: TRBD1; v_call: TRBV4-3; clone_size: .; j_call: TRBJ2-7; cdr3_nt: TGCGCCAGCAGCCAAGAAAGGACAGGGGGCTTAGGCGAGCAGTACTTC; cdr3_aa: CASSQERTGGLGEQYF
d_call: .; v_call: TRBV7-2; clone_size: .; j_call: TRBJ1-5; cdr3_nt: TGTGCCAGCTCGGACGGGCCATCTCAGCCCCAGCATTTT; cdr3_aa: CASSDGPSQPQHF
d_call: .; v_call: TRBV7-2; clone_size: .; j_call: TRBJ2-3; cdr3_nt: TGTGCCAGCAGCTTGCGAGGTCGTCTCCCCACAGATACGCAGTATTTT; cdr3_aa: CASSLRGRLPTDTQYF
d_call: .; v_call: TRBV5-6; clone_size: .; j_call: TRBJ2-5; cdr3_nt: TGTGCCAGCAGCTTGGTCCTGGAAGAGACCCAGTACTTC; cdr3_aa: CASSLVLEETQYF
d_call: TRBD1; v_call: TRBV7-2; clone_size: .; j_call: TRBJ1-1; cdr3_nt: TGTGCCAGCAGCCCCAGGGGGTTTGGAGCTTTCTTT; cdr3_aa: CASSPRGFGAFF
d_call: .; v_call: TRBV27; clone_size: .; j_call: TRBJ1-2; cdr3_nt: TGTGCCAGCAGTTCCCCGGGTGGGAGCCTCTATGGCTACACCTTC; cdr3_aa: CASSSPGGSLYGYTF
d_call: .; v_call: TRBV27; clone_size: .; j_call: TRBJ2-1; cdr3_nt: TGTGCCAGCAGTTACTCATCCCTATACTACAATGAGCAGTTCTTC; cdr3_aa: CASSYSSLYYNEQFF
d_call: TRBD2; v_call: TRBV30; clone_size: .; j_call: TRBJ2-1; cdr3_nt: TGTGCCTGGAGTCGGGGGGGTTACAATGAGCAGTTCTTC; cdr3_aa: CAWSRGGYNEQFF
d_call: .; v_call: TRBV4-3; clone_size: .; j_call: TRBJ1-1; cdr3_nt: TGCGCCAGCAGCCAAGACGTGGGGCGGACTGAAGCTTTCTTT; cdr3_aa: CASSQDVGRTEAFF
d_call: .; v_call: TRBV28; clone_size: .; j_call: TRBJ1-1; cdr3_nt: TGTGCCAGCACCCCCGGGGGAAAATACACTGAAGCTTTCTTT; cdr3_aa: CASTPGGKYTEAFF
d_call: .; v_call: TRBV27; clone_size: many; j_call: TRBJ2-7; cdr3_nt: TGTGCCAGCAGTTTTGGTAGGGGCTACGAGCAGTACTTC; cdr3_aa: CASSFGRGYEQYF
d_call: .; v_call: TRBV6-6; clone_size: .; j_call: TRBJ2-4; cdr3_nt: TGTGCCAGCAGTTTCAAAGGGCCGGGAGCCAAAAACATTCAGTACTTC; cdr3_aa: CASSFKGPGAKNIQYF
d_call: TRBD1; v_call: TRBV28; clone_size: .; j_call: TRBJ1-6; cdr3_nt: TGTGCCAGCAACTCAAGGGGACAGCTCTCCTATAATTCACCCCTCCACTTT; cdr3_aa: CASNSRGQLSYNSPLHF
d_call: .; v_call: TRBV9; clone_size: few; j_call: TRBJ1-2; cdr3_nt: TGTGCCAGCAGCTCCTCGGGGGGAGACTATGGCTACACCTTC; cdr3_aa: CASSSSGGDYGYTF
d_call: .; v_call: TRBV25-1; clone_size: .; j_call: TRBJ2-5; cdr3_nt: TGTGCCAGTACACCCAACCCCGGAGGAGAGACCCAGTACTTC; cdr3_aa: CASTPNPGGETQYF
d_call: .; v_call: TRBV30; clone_size: once; j_call: TRBJ2-7; cdr3_nt: TGTGCCTGGAGGCTAGAACGCGAGCAGTACTTC; cdr3_aa: CAWRLEREQYF
d_call: TRBD1; v_call: TRBV6-5; clone_size: .; j_call: TRBJ1-6; cdr3_nt: TGTGCCAGCAGTACGGGACAGCAAGGATCACCCCTCCACTTT; cdr3_aa: CASSTGQQGSPLHF
d_call: TRBD1; v_call: TRBV27; clone_size: .; j_call: TRBJ1-1; cdr3_nt: TGTGCCAGCAGGACCGGGACAGGGGTGACTGAAGCTTTCTTT; cdr3_aa: CASRTGTGVTEAFF
d_call: TRBD1; v_call: TRBV5-5; clone_size: .; j_call: TRBJ2-4; cdr3_nt: TGTGCCAGCAGCACGGACAGGGGGAACATTCAGTACTTC; cdr3_aa: CASSTDRGNIQYF
d_call: .; v_call: TRBV9; clone_size: .; j_call: TRBJ1-1; cdr3_nt: TGTGCCAGCAGCCTCGGGCGGGTACGCGGGGGCTCGAACACTGAAGCTTTCTTT; cdr3_aa: CASSLGRVRGGSNTEAFF
d_call: TRBD1; v_call: TRBV2; clone_size: .; j_call: TRBJ2-5; cdr3_nt: TGTGCCAGCAGTGAATTCCCCCGACAGGGGTCGGCTCGAGAGACCCAGTACTTC; cdr3_aa: CASSEFPRQGSARETQYF
d_call: .; v_call: TRBV28; clone_size: .; j_call: TRBJ2-5; cdr3_nt: TGTGCCAGCAGTTTACCCTTCAGGACGTTCGAGACCCAGTACTTC; cdr3_aa: CASSLPFRTFETQYF
d_call: .; v_call: TRBV15; clone_size: medium-sized; j_call: TRBJ2-7; cdr3_nt: TGTGCCACCAGCTCCGAGAGGGCCTCCTCCTACGAGCAGTACTTC; cdr3_aa: CATSSERASSYEQYF
d_call: TRBD2; v_call: TRBV4-3; clone_size: .; j_call: TRBJ2-3; cdr3_nt: TGCGCCAGCAGCCAAGATCGCCTAGCGGCTGAGAAGCAGTATTTT; cdr3_aa: CASSQDRLAAEKQYF
d_call: .; v_call: TRBV19; clone_size: .; j_call: TRBJ1-1; cdr3_nt: TGTGCCAGTAGTATAGCGAGAGCGAACACTGAAGCTTTCTTT; cdr3_aa: CASSIARANTEAFF
d_call: TRBD2; v_call: TRBV4-1; clone_size: .; j_call: TRBJ2-1; cdr3_nt: TGCGCCAGCAGCCAAGAAGTAGCGGGACATGGAGAGCAGTTCTTC; cdr3_aa: CASSQEVAGHGEQFF
d_call: .; v_call: TRBV5-4; clone_size: few; j_call: TRBJ1-1; cdr3_nt: TGTGCCAGCAGCTCGGATGCCGGGGGCACTGAAGCTTTCTTT; cdr3_aa: CASSSDAGGTEAFF
d_call: .; v_call: TRBV4-1; clone_size: .; j_call: TRBJ1-5; cdr3_nt: TGCGCCAGCAGCCAAGTGGTTGGGGGCAATCAGCCCCAGCATTTT; cdr3_aa: CASSQVVGGNQPQHF
d_call: .; v_call: TRBV28; clone_size: .; j_call: TRBJ1-6; cdr3_nt: TGTGCCAGCAGTTTAAATAACGTAAGGGTTCGACATAATTCACCCCTCCACTTT; cdr3_aa: CASSLNNVRVRHNSPLHF
d_call: .; v_call: TRBV5-1; clone_size: .; j_call: TRBJ1-4; cdr3_nt: TGCGCCAGCAGTTTGGATGGGGCAGGAGAAAAACTGTTTTTT; cdr3_aa: CASSLDGAGEKLFF
d_call: .; v_call: TRBV10-3; clone_size: .; j_call: TRBJ2-2; cdr3_nt: TGTGCCATCAGACAGGGAACGAACACCGGGGAGCTGTTTTTT; cdr3_aa: CAIRQGTNTGELFF
d_call: .; v_call: TRBV4-1; clone_size: .; j_call: TRBJ1-2; cdr3_nt: TGCGCCAGCAGCCAAGGTCCGGGCCTTAACTATGGCTACACCTTC; cdr3_aa: CASSQGPGLNYGYTF
d_call: .; v_call: TRBV15; clone_size: .; j_call: TRBJ2-7; cdr3_nt: TGTGCCACCAGCAGAGATAGGGGTTCCTACGAGCAGTACTTC; cdr3_aa: CATSRDRGSYEQYF
d_call: .; v_call: TRBV4-1; clone_size: once; j_call: TRBJ1-2; cdr3_nt: TGCGCCAGCAGCTCAAGGCAGGGCGCCTATGGCTACACCTTC; cdr3_aa: CASSSRQGAYGYTF
d_call: .; v_call: TRBV30; clone_size: .; j_call: TRBJ2-5; cdr3_nt: TGTGCCTGGAGTGTACGAAAGACCCAGTACTTC; cdr3_aa: CAWSVRKTQYF
d_call: TRBD1; v_call: TRBV18; clone_size: .; j_call: TRBJ1-1; cdr3_nt: TGTGCCAGCTCACCTGGGACAGGGAACACTGAAGCTTTCTTT; cdr3_aa: CASSPGTGNTEAFF
d_call: .; v_call: TRBV9; clone_size: .; j_call: TRBJ2-5; cdr3_nt: TGTGCCAGCAGCGTAGGCCACTACCAAGAGACCCAGTACTTC; cdr3_aa: CASSVGHYQETQYF
d_call: TRBD2; v_call: TRBV6-5; clone_size: .; j_call: TRBJ2-1; cdr3_nt: TGTGCCAGCAGCACTTGGCGGAGCGGGAGTGGTGAGCAGTTCTTC; cdr3_aa: CASSTWRSGSGEQFF
d_call: TRBD1; v_call: TRBV4-1; clone_size: .; j_call: TRBJ2-1; cdr3_nt: TGCGCCAGCAGCCCCGGGACAGCGTACAATGAGCAGTTCTTC; cdr3_aa: CASSPGTAYNEQFF